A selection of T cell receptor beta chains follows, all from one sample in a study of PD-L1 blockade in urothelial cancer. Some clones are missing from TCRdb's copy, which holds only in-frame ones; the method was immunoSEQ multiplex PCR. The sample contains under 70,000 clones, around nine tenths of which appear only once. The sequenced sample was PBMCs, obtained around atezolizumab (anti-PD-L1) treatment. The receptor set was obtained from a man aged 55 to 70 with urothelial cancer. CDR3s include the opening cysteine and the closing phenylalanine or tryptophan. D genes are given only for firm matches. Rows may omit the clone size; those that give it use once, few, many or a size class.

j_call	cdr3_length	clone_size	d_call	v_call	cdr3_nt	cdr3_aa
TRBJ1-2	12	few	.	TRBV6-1	TGTGCCAGCAGTGACAGGATCTATGGCTACACCTTC	CASSDRIYGYTF
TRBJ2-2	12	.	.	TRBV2	TGTGCCAGCAGGGTAGACACCGGGGAGCTGTTTTTT	CASRVDTGELFF
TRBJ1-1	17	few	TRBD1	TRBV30	TGTGCCTGGAGTGTAATGGGACAGGGGGCAGTGAACACTGAAGCTTTCTTT	CAWSVMGQGAVNTEAFF
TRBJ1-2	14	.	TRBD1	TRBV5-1	TGCGCCAGCAGCCCCGGACAGGAACTATATGGCTACACCTTC	CASSPGQELYGYTF
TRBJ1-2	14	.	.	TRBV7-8	TGTGCCAGCAGCGCCTCGGGGAGAAACTATGGCTACACCTTC	CASSASGRNYGYTF
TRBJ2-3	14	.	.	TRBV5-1	TGCGCCAGCAGCCCCGGACAGTCCACAGATACGCAGTATTTT	CASSPGQSTDTQYF
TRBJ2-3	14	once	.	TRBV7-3	TGTGCCAGCAGCTTAAGGCGGAGCACAGATACGCAGTATTTT	CASSLRRSTDTQYF
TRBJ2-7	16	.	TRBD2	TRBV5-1	TGCGCCAGCAGCTTTCTTGCGGGAGGACGGGAGGGCGAGCAGTACTTC	CASSFLAGGREGEQYF
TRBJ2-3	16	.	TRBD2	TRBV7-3	TGTGCCAGCAGCCATCGACTAGCGGGGGGGCAAGATACGCAGTATTTT	CASSHRLAGGQDTQYF
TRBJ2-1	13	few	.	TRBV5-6	TGTGCCAGTCTTAGCCAAATCTACAATGAGCAGTTCTTC	CASLSQIYNEQFF
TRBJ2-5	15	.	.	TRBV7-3	TGTGCCAGCAGCTTAACGTTTGGAGGGGCAGAGACCCAGTACTTC	CASSLTFGGAETQYF
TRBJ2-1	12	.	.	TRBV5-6	TGTGCCAGCAGCTGGGGGGGCGATGAGCAGTTCTTC	CASSWGGDEQFF
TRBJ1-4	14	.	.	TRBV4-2	TGTGCCAGCAGCCCGACAATTCAAAATGAAAAACTGTTTTTT	CASSPTIQNEKLFF
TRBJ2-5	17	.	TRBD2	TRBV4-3	TGCGCCAGCAGCCAAGGACGCCTAGCGGTACTCCAAGAGACCCAGTACTTC	CASSQGRLAVLQETQYF
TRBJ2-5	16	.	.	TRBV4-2	TGTGCCAGCAGCCAAGGAGTCCAGGTTTCCCAAGAGACCCAGTACTTC	CASSQGVQVSQETQYF
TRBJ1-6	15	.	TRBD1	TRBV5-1	TGCGCCAGCAGCTTGGCAGGGGGCCTTAATTCACCCCTCCACTTT	CASSLAGGLNSPLHF
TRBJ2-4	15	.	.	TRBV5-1	TGCGCCAGCAGCTTGAGTGAGGTTCCCAAAAACATTCAGTACTTC	CASSLSEVPKNIQYF
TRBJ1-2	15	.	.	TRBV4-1	TGCGCCAGCAGCCAAGCCCCCAGTTATAACTATGGCTACACCTTC	CASSQAPSYNYGYTF
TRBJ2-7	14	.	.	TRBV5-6	TGTGCCAGCAACACCGGGACTGGTATAAGGGAGCAGTACTTC	CASNTGTGIREQYF
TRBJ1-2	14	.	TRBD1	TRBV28	TGTGCCAGCAGTCGACAGGGGGTGTTCGAGGGCTACACCTTC	CASSRQGVFEGYTF
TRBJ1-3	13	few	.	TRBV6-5	TGTGCCAGCCAACGGAAGGGGGGGGCCTCCATATATTTT	CASQRKGGASIYF
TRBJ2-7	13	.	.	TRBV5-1	TGCGCCAGCAGCTACCGGGAGCGATACGAGCAGTACTTC	CASSYRERYEQYF
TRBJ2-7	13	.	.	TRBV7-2	TGTGCCAGCAGCCCACGGAGTGAGCGCGAGCAGTACTTC	CASSPRSEREQYF
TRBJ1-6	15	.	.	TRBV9	TGTGCCAGCAGCGGACTCGGGTCACTTAATTCACCCCTCCACTTT	CASSGLGSLNSPLHF
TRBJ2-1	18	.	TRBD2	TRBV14	TGTGCCAGCAGCCAAGCTATCCCCGGGACTAGCGCGTACAATGAGCAGTTCTTC	CASSQAIPGTSAYNEQFF
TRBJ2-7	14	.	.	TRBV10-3	TGTGCCATCACCCGGGACACCAACTCCTACGAGCAGTACTTC	CAITRDTNSYEQYF
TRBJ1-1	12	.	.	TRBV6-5	TGTGCCAGCAGTTACCGGTACGGGGTCGCTTTCTTT	CASSYRYGVAFF
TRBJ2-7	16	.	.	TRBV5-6	TGTGCCAGCAGCTTGCTTGGGGGCGCCGGCACCTACGAGCAGTACTTC	CASSLLGGAGTYEQYF
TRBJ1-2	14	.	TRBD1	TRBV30	TGTGCCCTAGGACAAGGGGGCCGTAGTTGGGGCTACACCTTC	CALGQGGRSWGYTF
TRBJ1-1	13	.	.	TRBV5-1	TGCGCCAGCAGCTTGGAACTCTCCACTGAAGCTTTCTTT	CASSLELSTEAFF
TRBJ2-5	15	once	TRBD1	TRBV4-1	TGCGCCAGCAGCCAGACACAGGGGGCCCAGGAGACCCAGTACTTC	CASSQTQGAQETQYF
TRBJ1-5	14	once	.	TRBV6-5	TGTGCCAGCAGTCAGAACAGGGCCGGTCAGCCCCAGCATTTT	CASSQNRAGQPQHF
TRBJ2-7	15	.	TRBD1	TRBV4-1	TGCGCCAGCAGCCAGAACAGGGGGCCAAGGGGCGAGCAGTACTTC	CASSQNRGPRGEQYF
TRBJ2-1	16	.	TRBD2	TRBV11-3	TGTGCCAGCAGCGCGTCCTTAGCGGGAGGGCGGTCTGAGCAGTTCTTC	CASSASLAGGRSEQFF
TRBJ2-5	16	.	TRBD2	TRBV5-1	TGCGCCAGCAGCCGCCAGCTAGCGGGGGATCAAGAGACCCAGTACTTC	CASSRQLAGDQETQYF
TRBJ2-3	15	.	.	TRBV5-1	TGCGCCAGCAGCTTGGCGCCCCTAGTCACAGATACGCAGTATTTT	CASSLAPLVTDTQYF
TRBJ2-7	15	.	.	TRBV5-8	TGTGCCAGCAGCCGAGGCGGAGCCAGAGCCTACGAGCAGTACTTC	CASSRGGARAYEQYF
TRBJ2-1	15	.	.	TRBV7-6	TGTGCCAGCAGCCAGGGGGGACTAGTGGGAAATGAGCAGTTCTTC	CASSQGGLVGNEQFF
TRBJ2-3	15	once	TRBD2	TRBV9	TGTGCCAGCAGCCAAGTACTAGCGGGTTCAGATACGCAGTATTTT	CASSQVLAGSDTQYF
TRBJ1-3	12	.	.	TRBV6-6	TGTGCCAGCCGGGATCCGGGAAACACCATATATTTT	CASRDPGNTIYF
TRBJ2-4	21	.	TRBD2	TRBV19	TGTGCCAGTAGTATATTCTATGGCCTAGCGGGAGGGTCTGGAACCAAAAACATTCAGTACTTC	CASSIFYGLAGGSGTKNIQYF
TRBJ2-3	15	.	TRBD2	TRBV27	TGTGCCAGCCGGCGGACTAGCGGGTTAATGGATACGCAGTATTTT	CASRRTSGLMDTQYF
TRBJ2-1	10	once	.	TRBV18	TGTGCCAGTCGGGGTGATGAGCAGTTCTTC	CASRGDEQFF
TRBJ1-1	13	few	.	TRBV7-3	TGTGCCAGCAGCCCTCTGAGGGACACTGAAGCTTTCTTT	CASSPLRDTEAFF
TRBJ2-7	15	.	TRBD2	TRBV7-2	TGTGCCAGCAGCCCCGTGGGACGGCGGGGGGACGAGCAGTACTTC	CASSPVGRRGDEQYF
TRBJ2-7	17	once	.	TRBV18	TGTGCCAGCTCACCACCGCGGGGACAGTCAAGATCCTACGAGCAGTACTTC	CASSPPRGQSRSYEQYF
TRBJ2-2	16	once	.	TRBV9	TGTGCCAGCAGCCCCAGTTCCGACAGGAACACCGGGGAGCTGTTTTTT	CASSPSSDRNTGELFF
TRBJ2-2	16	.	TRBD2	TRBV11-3	TGTGCCAGCAGCCCACTAACTAGCGGTAACACCGGGGAGCTGTTTTTT	CASSPLTSGNTGELFF